A selection of T cell receptor beta chains follows, all from one sample in a study of vaccination and CD4 T cells after COVID-19. TCRdb processed the PCR reads anew with MiXCR; each CDR3 protein has one entry. Among about 11,000 distinct CDR3 sequences, less than 40% were seen once, and the ten largest hold approximately 14%. Their antigens are not known. Sequencing input: CD4+ T cells from blood, cultured in vitro. The receptor source for this set is a human donor in good health. CDR3s include the opening cysteine and the closing phenylalanine or tryptophan. A D gene is named only where the DNA matches it firmly. Not all rows give a size; the values are once, few, many and, for expanded clones, a class.

TRBJ2-3	NA	TRBV7-6	NA	TGTGCCAGCAGCTCACGGCCCCTCGACAGGATAGTGCCAGATACGCAGTATTTT	CASSSRPLDRIVPDTQYF
TRBJ2-1	NA	TRBV7-8	NA	TGTGCCAGCAGCCACCGCCCAGGGGCCGCCTCTCTCAATGAGCAGTTCTTC	CASSHRPGAASLNEQFF
TRBJ1-2	NA	TRBV30	NA	TGTGCCTGGACTCCTGGACTCTATGGCTACACCTTC	CAWTPGLYGYTF
TRBJ2-6	few	TRBV7-9	NA	TGTGCCAGCAGCTTAACTGGGGCCAACGTCCTGACTTTC	CASSLTGANVLTF
TRBJ2-5	NA	TRBV12-3/TRBV12-4	NA	TGTGCCAGCAGTTTGATTGAAGGAGAGACCCAGTACTTC	CASSLIEGETQYF
TRBJ1-5	few	TRBV6-1	NA	TGTGCCAGCGTCCGAGACGGGGCCCAGCATTTT	CASVRDGAQHF
TRBJ2-7	NA	TRBV29-1	TRBD1	TGCAGCGTTGCGACAGGGGATCCCTACGAGCAGTACTTC	CSVATGDPYEQYF
TRBJ1-1	NA	TRBV19	NA	TGTGCCAGTAGTATTCGAGAAACACTAACTGAAGCTTTCTTT	CASSIRETLTEAFF
TRBJ1-5	once	TRBV2	NA	TGTGCCAGCAGCCCCTCCCCCCGACAGACACTCATTAGCAATCAGCCCCAGCATTTT	CASSPSPRQTLISNQPQHF
TRBJ1-5	NA	TRBV2	NA	TGTGCCAGCAGTGAAGGAGGGGGAAGAGCGGATCAGCCCCAGCATTTT	CASSEGGGRADQPQHF